The clone carrying this TCR beta chain was observed at least ten times. The CDR3 contains 21 residues. Per germline, CDR1 SEHNR and CDR2 FQNEAQ (reference sequence). The V gene end was trimmed by 5 bases and the J gene end by 3 bases; junction bases not matched to a gene: 23. The data originate from a study of breast tumors, draining lymph nodes, adjacent tissues. Axillary draining lymph nodes of breast cancer patients supplied the node samples. TCRdb used MiXCR to reprocess the multiplex PCR reads, holding one entry per CDR3 protein. The sample lists around 100,000 distinct CDR3 sequences, about 20% occurring once.

The TCR sequence derives from a female donor with breast cancer. Some clones in this sample may be carry-over from other donors' samples. Sequenced material: axillary lymph node tissue. The chain uses TRBV7-9 and TRBJ2-2; the match to TRBD1 covers 8 bases. The DNA of the CDR3 is TGTGCCAGCAGCCCGTTTCTTTCCCGCTCCGGGACAGGAGGCGACACCGGGGAGCTGTTTTTT. Protein product: CASSPFLSRSGTGGDTGELFF.